Shown below are 12 T cell receptor beta chains from a single sample sequenced in a study of T cells after yellow fever vaccination. One entry per CDR3 protein, called by TCRdb with MiXCR from the 5' RACE reads. Of 150,000 to 200,000 distinct CDR3 sequences in the sample, roughly 6.2% were seen once. Sample: CD4+ T cells sorted from PBMCs, taken on the day of the first yellow fever vaccination. All receptors derive from a man aged 18 to 29 who received the YFV17D yellow fever vaccine.

This clonotype was counted between two and nine times. The chain couples TRBV15 to TRBJ2-6, with 7 bases lining up with TRBD2. V lost 3 bases to trimming and J lost 2 bases; unmatched junction nucleotides: 1. The CDR3 spans 15 residues. Looked up from germline, CDR1 is LNHNV and CDR2 is YYDKDF (reference sequence). The CDR3 is CATSRGGAGANVLTF. The CDR3, as DNA: TGTGCCACCAGCAGGGGGGGGGCTGGGGCCAACGTCCTGACTTTC.

The table lists this clonotype with many counts. This chain links TRBV18 with TRBJ2-7, with D perhaps TRBD1 or TRBD2 (5 bases each). This CDR3 is 14 amino acids long. Germline V gene sequence: CDR1 KGHSH, CDR2 LQKENI. The V and J ends lost 4 bases and 4 bases respectively, with 14 bases between them. The CDR3, as DNA: TGTGCCAGCTCACGAGGGGCGCAGACTTACGAGCAGTACTTC. This translates into CASSRGAQTYEQYF.

This clonotype was detected ten times or more. This rearrangement joins TRBV9 to TRBJ2-5; D is unresolved. Trimming took 2 bases from V and 1 from J, leaving 6 bases between them. CDR1 and CDR2 from the germline V gene are SGDLS and YYNGEE. The CDR3 sequence is 13 residues long. The CDR3 spells CASSVGIQETQYF. The CDR3 DNA is TGTGCCAGCAGCGTCGGAATCCAAGAGACCCAGTACTTC.

The sample holds many counts of this clonotype. This chain uses TRBV6-6 with TRBJ2-2; TRBD2 aligns across 9 bases. The V gene's germline CDR1 is MNHNY and CDR2 SVGAGI (reference sequence). With V trimmed by 5 bases and J by 8 bases, 3 bases remained unmatched. The length of the CDR3 is 13 residues. In DNA form, the CDR3 reads TGTGCCAGCAGTCTTGGACTAGCGGGGGAGCTGTTTTTT. It codes for CASSLGLAGELFF.

The CDR3: CASSGQSPSGNTIYF. CDR3 nucleotides: TGTGCCAGCAGCGGCCAATCACCCTCTGGAAACACCATATATTTT. The V call is TRBV9, the J call TRBJ1-3; D ambiguous. The ends were cut back, 3 bases at V and 0 bases at J, with 10 bases in the middle. CDR1 and CDR2 from the germline V gene are SGDLS and YYNGEE. The CDR3 consists of 15 residues.

V is TRBV20-1 and J is TRBJ1-2; no definite D call. The V gene lost 6 bases and the J gene lost 7 bases, with 12 bases spanning the gap. This CDR3 contains 11 residues. The germline CDR1 and CDR2 sequences are DFQATT and SNEGSKA (reference sequence). CDR3 loop: CSALSGFGYTF. CDR3 DNA: TGCAGTGCCTTATCCGGGTTTGGCTACACCTTC.

This clonotype was found many times. The chain is built from TRBV7-2 and TRBJ2-1, with 8 bases that match TRBD2. The germline V gene has CDR1 SGHTA and CDR2 FQGNSA. V was clipped by 6 bases and J by 5 bases; unmatched bases: 6. The length of the CDR3 is 14 residues. CDR3 coding DNA: TGTGCCAGCAGACCCGGGGGGGACAACAATGAGCAGTTCTTC. It is translated as CASRPGGDNNEQFF.

In its sample, this clonotype was seen many times. This rearrangement joins TRBV5-1 to TRBJ2-3, with D unclear. The CDR3 loop spans 13 amino acids. Germline CDR1 SGHRS, CDR2 YFSETQ. V lost 2 bases to trimming and J lost 5 bases, with 9 bases between them. This CDR3 is CASSFDVGDTQYF. The CDR3 DNA is TGCGCCAGCAGCTTCGACGTAGGAGATACGCAGTATTTT.

CDR3 DNA sequence: TGTGCCAGCAGCACCAGCAGAGGCGGGGAGCTGTTTTTT. Its translation: CASSTSRGGELFF. V and J are TRBV5-4 and TRBJ2-2, with unresolved D. The CDR3 is made up of 13 amino acids. Trimming took 4 bases from V and 7 from J, leaving 11 bases between them. In germline, CDR1 is SGHNT, CDR2 YYREEE (reference sequence).

This clonotype was seen at least ten times. The chain links TRBV20-1 to TRBJ2-5; D possibly corresponds to TRBD2 (7 bases). V was trimmed by 6 bases and J by 4 bases, leaving 21 bases between them. Per the germline V gene, CDR1 is DFQATT and CDR2 is SNEGSKA (reference sequence). This CDR3 is 15 amino acids long. In DNA form, the CDR3 reads TGCAGTGCCAATCTCTGGCGGGGGCTGGGAGAGACCCAGTACTTC. Residues: CSANLWRGLGETQYF.

The sample holds a few counts of this clonotype. V and J are TRBV10-3 and TRBJ1-1; 7 bases agree with TRBD1. V shed 6 bases, J shed 5 bases, and the junction held 3 bases outside the gene matches. The CDR3 runs 12 residues. The germline V gene encodes CDR1 ENHRY and CDR2 SYGVKD. In nucleotides, the CDR3 is TGTGCCATCAGAAAACAGGGGACTGAAGCTTTCTTT. Amino acids: CAIRKQGTEAFF.

This clonotype was observed at least ten times. The chain couples TRBV5-1 to TRBJ2-6; unclear D gene. V shed 3 bases and J shed 0 bases, with 7 bases lying between them. Germline CDR1 reads SGHRS; CDR2 reads YFSETQ. CDR3 length: 15 amino acids. The CDR3 DNA sequence: TGCGCCAGCAGCTGGACCAGCTCTGGGGCCAACGTCCTGACTTTC. This codes for CASSWTSSGANVLTF.